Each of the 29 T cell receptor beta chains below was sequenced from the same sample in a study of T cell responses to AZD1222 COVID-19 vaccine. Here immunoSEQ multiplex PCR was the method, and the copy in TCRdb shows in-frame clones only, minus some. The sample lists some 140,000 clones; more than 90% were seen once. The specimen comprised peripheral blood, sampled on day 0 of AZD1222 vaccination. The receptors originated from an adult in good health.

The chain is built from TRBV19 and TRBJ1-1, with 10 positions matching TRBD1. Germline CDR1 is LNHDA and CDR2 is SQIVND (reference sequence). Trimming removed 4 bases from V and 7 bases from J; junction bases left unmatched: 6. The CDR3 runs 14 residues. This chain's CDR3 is CASSTWTGGSEAFF. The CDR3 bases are TGTGCCAGTAGTACCTGGACAGGGGGAAGTGAAGCTTTCTTT.

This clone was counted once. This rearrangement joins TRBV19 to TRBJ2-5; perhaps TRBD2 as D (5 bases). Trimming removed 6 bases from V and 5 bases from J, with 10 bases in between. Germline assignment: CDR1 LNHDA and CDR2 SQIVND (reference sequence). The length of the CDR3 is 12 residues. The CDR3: CASRGRGETQYF. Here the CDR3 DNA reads TGTGCCAGTAGAGGCAGAGGGGAGACCCAGTACTTC.

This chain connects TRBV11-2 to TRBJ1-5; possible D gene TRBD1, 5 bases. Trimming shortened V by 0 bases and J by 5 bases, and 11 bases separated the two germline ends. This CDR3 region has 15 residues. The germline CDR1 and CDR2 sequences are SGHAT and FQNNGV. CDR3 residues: CASSLEGQGYQPQHF. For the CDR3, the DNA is TGTGCCAGCAGCTTAGAGGGTCAGGGATATCAGCCCCAGCATTTT.

CDR3 nucleotides: TGCGCCAGCAGCCCGTCGGGGGTCACAGAGACCCAGTACTTC. It encodes CASSPSGVTETQYF. This sequence joins TRBV5-1 and TRBJ2-5, with a possible D match to TRBD2 (6 bases). V was trimmed by 4 bases and J by 4 bases, leaving 14 bases between them. The CDR3 consists of 14 residues. Germline lookup yields CDR1 SGHRS and CDR2 YFSETQ.

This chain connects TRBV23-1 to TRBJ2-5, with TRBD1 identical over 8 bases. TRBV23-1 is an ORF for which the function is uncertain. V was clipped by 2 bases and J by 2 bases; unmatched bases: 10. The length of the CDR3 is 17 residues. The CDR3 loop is CASSQKNPGQGQETQYF. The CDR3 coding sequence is TGCGCCAGCAGTCAAAAAAACCCTGGACAGGGTCAAGAGACCCAGTACTTC.

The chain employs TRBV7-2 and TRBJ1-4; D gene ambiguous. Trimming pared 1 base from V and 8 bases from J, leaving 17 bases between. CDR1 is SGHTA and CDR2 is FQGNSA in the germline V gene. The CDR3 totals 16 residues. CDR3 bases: TGTGCCAGCAGCTTAGGAAAGACAAGACAAGGCGAAAAACTGTTTTTT. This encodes CASSLGKTRQGEKLFF.

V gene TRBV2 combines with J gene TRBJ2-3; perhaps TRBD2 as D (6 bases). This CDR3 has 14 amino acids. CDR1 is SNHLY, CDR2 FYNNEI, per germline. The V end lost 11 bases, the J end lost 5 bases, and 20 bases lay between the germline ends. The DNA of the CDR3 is TGTGCCGCCGGGGACTTTTTTCCTGGAGATACGCAGTATTTT. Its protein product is CAAGDFFPGDTQYF.

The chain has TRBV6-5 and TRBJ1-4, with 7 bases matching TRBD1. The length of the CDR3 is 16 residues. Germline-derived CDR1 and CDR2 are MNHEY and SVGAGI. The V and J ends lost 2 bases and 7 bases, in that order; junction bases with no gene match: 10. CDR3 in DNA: TGTGCCAGCAGTTACCCTACAGGGGTAACGGGTGAAAAACTGTTTTTT. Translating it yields CASSYPTGVTGEKLFF.

CDR3 in DNA: TGTGCCAGTAGTAAAGACAGGTCTGCAACTAATGAAAAACTGTTTTTT. This gives the protein CASSKDRSATNEKLFF. The chain combines TRBV19 with TRBJ1-4; D perhaps matches TRBD1 (6 bases). Deletions cut 4 bases from V and 0 bases from J, with 12 bases between. Germline-derived CDR1 and CDR2 are LNHDA and SQIVND (reference sequence). The CDR3 extends over 16 amino acids.

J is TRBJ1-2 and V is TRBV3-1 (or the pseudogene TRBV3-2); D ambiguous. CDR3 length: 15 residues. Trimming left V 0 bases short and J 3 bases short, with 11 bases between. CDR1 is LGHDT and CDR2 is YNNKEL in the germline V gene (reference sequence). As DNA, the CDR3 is TGTGCCAGCAGCCAAGATTTCTCCCAGCACTATGGCTACACCTTC. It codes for CASSQDFSQHYGYTF.

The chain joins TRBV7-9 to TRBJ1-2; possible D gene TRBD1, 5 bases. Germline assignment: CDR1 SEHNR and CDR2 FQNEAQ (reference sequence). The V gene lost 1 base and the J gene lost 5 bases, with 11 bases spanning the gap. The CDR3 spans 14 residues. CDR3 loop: CASSLDPQVYGYTF. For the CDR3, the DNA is TGTGCCAGCAGCTTAGACCCACAGGTTTATGGCTACACCTTC. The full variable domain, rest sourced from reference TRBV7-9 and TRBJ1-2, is DTGVSQNPRHKITKRGQNVTFRCDPISEHNRLYWYRQTLGQGPEFLTYFQNEAQLEKSRLLSDRFSAERPKGSFSTLEIQRTEQGDSAMYLCASSLDPQVYGYTFGSGTRLTVV.

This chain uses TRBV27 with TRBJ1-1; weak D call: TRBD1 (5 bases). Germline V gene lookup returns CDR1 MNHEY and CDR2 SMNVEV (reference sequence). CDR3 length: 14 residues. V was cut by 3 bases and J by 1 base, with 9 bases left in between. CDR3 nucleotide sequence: TGTGCCAGCAGTTTGGGGCAGGCGAACACTGAAGCTTTCTTT. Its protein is CASSLGQANTEAFF.

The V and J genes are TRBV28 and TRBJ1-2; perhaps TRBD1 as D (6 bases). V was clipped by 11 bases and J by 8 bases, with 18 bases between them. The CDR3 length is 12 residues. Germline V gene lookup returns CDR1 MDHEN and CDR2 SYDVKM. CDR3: CACVSTGDGYTF. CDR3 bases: TGTGCCTGCGTCTCGACAGGAGACGGCTACACCTTC.

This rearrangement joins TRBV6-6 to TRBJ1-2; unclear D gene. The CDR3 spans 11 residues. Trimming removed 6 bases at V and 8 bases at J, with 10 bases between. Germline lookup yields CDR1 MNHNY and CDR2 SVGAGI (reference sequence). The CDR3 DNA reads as TGTGCCAGCAGCTCACCTGGAGGCTACACCTTC. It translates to CASSSPGGYTF.

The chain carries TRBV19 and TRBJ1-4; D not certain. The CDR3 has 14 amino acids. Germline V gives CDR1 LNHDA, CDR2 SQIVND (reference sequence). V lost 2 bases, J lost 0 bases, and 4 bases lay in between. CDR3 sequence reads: CASSISATNEKLFF. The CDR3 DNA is TGTGCCAGTAGTATATCTGCAACTAATGAAAAACTGTTTTTT.

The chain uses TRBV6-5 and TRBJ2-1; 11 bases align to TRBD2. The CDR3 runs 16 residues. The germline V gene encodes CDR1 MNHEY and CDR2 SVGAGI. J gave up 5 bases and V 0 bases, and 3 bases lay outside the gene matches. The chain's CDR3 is CASSYSPTSGDNEQFF. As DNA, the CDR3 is TGTGCCAGCAGTTACTCGCCGACTAGCGGGGACAATGAGCAGTTCTTC.

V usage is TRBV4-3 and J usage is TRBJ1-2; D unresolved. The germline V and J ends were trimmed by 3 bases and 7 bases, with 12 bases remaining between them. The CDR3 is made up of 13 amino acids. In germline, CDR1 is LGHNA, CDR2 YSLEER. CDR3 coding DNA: TGCGCCAGCAGCCAGAAGGGAGGGTCTGGCTACACCTTC. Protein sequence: CASSQKGGSGYTF.

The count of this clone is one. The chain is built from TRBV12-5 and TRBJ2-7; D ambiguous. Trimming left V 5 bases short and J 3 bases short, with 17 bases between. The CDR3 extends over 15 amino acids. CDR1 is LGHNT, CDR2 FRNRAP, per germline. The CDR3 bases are TGTGCTAGTGGTCCCCCAGCCGGGTTCCACTACGAGCAGTACTTC. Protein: CASGPPAGFHYEQYF.

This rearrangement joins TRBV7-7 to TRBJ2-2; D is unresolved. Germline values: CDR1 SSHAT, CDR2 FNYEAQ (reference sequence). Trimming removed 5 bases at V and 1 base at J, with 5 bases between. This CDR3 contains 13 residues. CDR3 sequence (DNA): TGTGCCAGCAGCAATAGGAACACCGGGGAGCTGTTTTTT. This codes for CASSNRNTGELFF.

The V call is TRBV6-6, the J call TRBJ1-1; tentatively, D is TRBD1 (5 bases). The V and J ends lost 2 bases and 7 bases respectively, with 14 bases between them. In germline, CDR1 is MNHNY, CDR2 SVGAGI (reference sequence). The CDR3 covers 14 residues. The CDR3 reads CASSYQGLEIEAFF. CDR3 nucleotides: TGTGCCAGCAGTTACCAGGGTCTAGAAATTGAAGCTTTCTTT.

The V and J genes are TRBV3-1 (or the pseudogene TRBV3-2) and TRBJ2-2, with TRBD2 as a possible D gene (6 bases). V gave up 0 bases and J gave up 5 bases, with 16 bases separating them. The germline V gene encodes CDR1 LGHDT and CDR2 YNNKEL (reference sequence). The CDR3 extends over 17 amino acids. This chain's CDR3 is CASSQESRGLLTGELFF. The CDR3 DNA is TGTGCCAGCAGCCAAGAAAGTAGGGGACTGCTAACCGGGGAGCTGTTTTTT.

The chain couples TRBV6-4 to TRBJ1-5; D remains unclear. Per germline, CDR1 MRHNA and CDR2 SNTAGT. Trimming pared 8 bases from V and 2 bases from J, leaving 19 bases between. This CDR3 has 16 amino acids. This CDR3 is CASGLGMGWGNQPQHF. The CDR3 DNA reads TGTGCCAGCGGCCTCGGTATGGGGTGGGGCAATCAGCCCCAGCATTTT.

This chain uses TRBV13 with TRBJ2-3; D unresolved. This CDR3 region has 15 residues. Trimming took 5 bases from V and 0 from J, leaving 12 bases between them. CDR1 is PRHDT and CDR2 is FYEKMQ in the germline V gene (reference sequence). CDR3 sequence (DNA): TGTGCCAGCAGCCCACGTAAGGGAAGCACAGATACGCAGTATTTT. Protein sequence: CASSPRKGSTDTQYF.

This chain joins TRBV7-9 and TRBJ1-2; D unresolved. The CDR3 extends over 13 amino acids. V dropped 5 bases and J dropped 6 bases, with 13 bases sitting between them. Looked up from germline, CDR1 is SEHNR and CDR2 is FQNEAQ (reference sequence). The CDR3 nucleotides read TGTGCCAGCAGCACCCGAACAGCCGATGGCTACACCTTC. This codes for CASSTRTADGYTF. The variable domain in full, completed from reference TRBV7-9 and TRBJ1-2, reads DTGVSQNPRHKITKRGQNVTFRCDPISEHNRLYWYRQTLGQGPEFLTYFQNEAQLEKSRLLSDRFSAERPKGSFSTLEIQRTEQGDSAMYLCASSTRTADGYTFGSGTRLTVV.

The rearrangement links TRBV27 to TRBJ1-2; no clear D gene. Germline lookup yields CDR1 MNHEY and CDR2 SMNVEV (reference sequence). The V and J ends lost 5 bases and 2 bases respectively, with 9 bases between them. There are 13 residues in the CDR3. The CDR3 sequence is CASSLEGNYGYTF. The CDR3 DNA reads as TGTGCCAGCAGTCTTGAGGGAAACTATGGCTACACCTTC.

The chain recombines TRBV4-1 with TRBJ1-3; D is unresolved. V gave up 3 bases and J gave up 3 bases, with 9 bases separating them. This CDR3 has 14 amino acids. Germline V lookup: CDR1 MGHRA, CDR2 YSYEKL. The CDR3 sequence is CASSQAGHGNTIYF. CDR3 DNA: TGCGCCAGCAGCCAGGCCGGGCATGGAAACACCATATATTTT.

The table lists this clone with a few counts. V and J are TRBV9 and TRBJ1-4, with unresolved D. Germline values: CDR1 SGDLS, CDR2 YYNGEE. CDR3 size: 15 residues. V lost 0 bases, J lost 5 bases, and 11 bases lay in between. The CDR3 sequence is CASSVGGRRNEKLFF. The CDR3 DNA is TGTGCCAGCAGCGTAGGGGGTCGGCGAAATGAAAAACTGTTTTTT.

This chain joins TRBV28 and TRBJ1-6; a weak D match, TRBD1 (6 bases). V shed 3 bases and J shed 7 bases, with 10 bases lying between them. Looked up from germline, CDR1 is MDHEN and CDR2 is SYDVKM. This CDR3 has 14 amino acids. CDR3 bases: TGTGCCAGCAGTTTGTTGCAGGGGAATTCACCCCTCCACTTT. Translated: CASSLLQGNSPLHF.

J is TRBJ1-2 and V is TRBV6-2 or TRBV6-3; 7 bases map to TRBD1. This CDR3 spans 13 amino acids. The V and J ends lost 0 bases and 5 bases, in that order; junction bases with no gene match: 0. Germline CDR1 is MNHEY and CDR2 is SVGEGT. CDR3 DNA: TGTGCCAGCAGTTACTCGGGACAGTATGGCTACACCTTC. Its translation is CASSYSGQYGYTF.